The 30 T cell receptor beta chains given below trace back to one sample, sequenced in a study of cytomegalovirus exposure and HLA in healthy donors. The PCR used 60 Vbeta and 13 Jbeta primers. Some clones are missing from TCRdb's copy, which holds only in-frame ones; the method was immunoSEQ multiplex PCR. Of approximately 110,000 clones listed, roughly 71% are singletons. Sequences were obtained from PBMCs. The receptors were gathered from a man in his forties in good health and CMV-seropositive.

This clone was counted between two and nine times. V gene TRBV5-6 combines with J gene TRBJ1-6; possibly TRBD1 for D (5 bases). Germline CDR1 SGHDT, CDR2 YYEEEE. Trimming removed 6 bases from V and 10 bases from J, with 20 bases in between. The CDR3 length is 15 residues. The CDR3 sequence is CASTHSDYAGSPLHF. In DNA form, the CDR3 reads TGTGCCAGCACCCACTCCGATTACGCAGGGTCACCCCTCCACTTT.

The chain carries TRBV5-1 and TRBJ2-3, with unresolved D. Germline assignment: CDR1 SGHRS and CDR2 YFSETQ. The CDR3 has 13 amino acids. The V end lost 5 bases, the J end lost 11 bases, and 18 bases lay between the germline ends. CDR3 sequence: CASRSDTLEMQYF. The CDR3, as DNA: TGCGCCAGCAGAAGTGATACTCTTGAGATGCAGTATTTT.

This clone was seen more than once but under ten times. The V and J genes are TRBV4-2 and TRBJ2-7, with 12 positions matching TRBD2. The CDR3 runs 14 residues. Germline CDR1 reads LGHNA; CDR2 reads YNFKEQ. J was trimmed by 6 bases and V by 5 bases; bases with no gene match: 5. The CDR3 nucleotides are TGTGCCAGCAGCAGGACTAGCGGGATGCGCGAGCAGTACTTC. This gives the protein CASSRTSGMREQYF.

CDR3 region: CASSDGTVRTYEQYF. DNA of the CDR3: TGTGCCAGCAGCGATGGGACAGTTCGAACCTACGAGCAGTACTTC. V and J are TRBV6-1 and TRBJ2-7, with TRBD1 matching over 7 bases. Germline values: CDR1 MNHNS, CDR2 SASEGT. This CDR3 comprises 15 residues. Germline trimming cut 6 bases from V and 2 bases from J; bases unmatched to any gene: 10.

The genes are TRBV7-9 and TRBJ2-1; no firm D call. V was trimmed by 5 bases and J by 6 bases, leaving 5 bases between them. The CDR3 spans 11 residues. Germline-derived CDR1 and CDR2 are SEHNR and FQNEAQ (reference sequence). Written as DNA, the CDR3 is TGTGCCAGCAGCCCCGGCAATGAGCAGTTCTTC. This sequence encodes CASSPGNEQFF.

The rearrangement joins TRBV7-2 to TRBJ1-5; 7 bases are a match to TRBD1. The V gene end was trimmed by 4 bases and the J gene end by 3 bases; junction bases not matched to a gene: 3. The CDR3 length is 14 residues. CDR1 is SGHTA, CDR2 FQGNSA, per germline. The CDR3 bases are TGTGCCAGCAGCTCCGGGACAGACAATCAGCCCCAGCATTTT. It is translated as CASSSGTDNQPQHF.

This clone was counted between two and nine times. V usage is TRBV9 and J usage is TRBJ2-5; TRBD2 aligns across 8 bases. This CDR3 spans 15 amino acids. With V trimmed by 3 bases and J by 5 bases, 9 bases remained unmatched. The V gene's germline CDR1 is SGDLS and CDR2 YYNGEE. CDR3 region: CASSGMSGSGETQYF. The CDR3 DNA reads TGTGCCAGCAGCGGAATGAGCGGGAGTGGGGAGACCCAGTACTTC.

This clone was picked up a small number of times. The chain carries TRBV30 and TRBJ1-2; TRBD1 might be the D (5 bases). Germline CDR1 GTSNPN, CDR2 SVGIG (reference sequence). The CDR3 has 12 residues. The ends were cut back, 7 bases at V and 2 bases at J, with 11 bases in the middle. The CDR3 nucleotides are TGTGCCTCTACGCGGGGGAACTATGGCTACACCTTC. Its protein is CASTRGNYGYTF.

This chain connects TRBV19 to TRBJ1-5, with TRBD1 as a possible D gene (6 bases). The ends were cut back, 10 bases at V and 2 bases at J, with 15 bases in the middle. The CDR3 contains 14 residues. Germline V CDR1 and CDR2: LNHDA, SQIVND (reference sequence). The CDR3 DNA reads TGTGCCACCCTTCCAAACAGGGGCAATCAGCCCCAGCATTTT. Translating it yields CATLPNRGNQPQHF.

The chain carries TRBV19 and TRBJ2-6; weak D call: TRBD1 (6 bases). Trimming removed 10 bases at V and 7 bases at J, with 14 bases between. This CDR3 is 13 amino acids long. From germline, CDR1 is LNHDA and CDR2 SQIVND (reference sequence). The CDR3 region has the DNA TGTGCCACTAACCCACAGGGTGCCAACGTCCTGACTTTC. Translating gives CATNPQGANVLTF.

This clone was seen just once. The chain couples TRBV6-1 to TRBJ1-1; D uncertain. Germline assignment: CDR1 MNHNS and CDR2 SASEGT. V lost 4 bases and J lost 0, with 12 bases in between. The CDR3 is 15 residues long. CDR3 sequence reads: CASSVSAGLNTEAFF. The CDR3 DNA reads as TGTGCCAGCAGTGTCTCGGCAGGCCTGAACACTGAAGCTTTCTTT.

The chain carries TRBV5-1 and TRBJ1-4; TRBD1 matches at 8 bases. This CDR3 is 15 amino acids long. Germline V gene data show CDR1 as SGHRS and CDR2 as YFSETQ. The trim removed 0 bases at V and 7 bases at J, leaving 5 bases unmatched. This chain's CDR3 is CASSLDWTGSEKLFF. CDR3 nucleotides: TGCGCCAGCAGCTTGGATTGGACAGGGAGTGAAAAACTGTTTTTT.

The chain couples TRBV19 to TRBJ2-5; a weak D match, TRBD2 (6 bases). V was pared by 5 bases and J by 5 bases, with 21 bases between. Germline V gene lookup returns CDR1 LNHDA and CDR2 SQIVND (reference sequence). This CDR3 is built from 16 residues. The CDR3 loop reads CASSPGLSMVGETQYF. CDR3 in DNA: TGTGCCAGTAGTCCTGGACTATCGATGGTAGGGGAGACCCAGTACTTC.

This clone was picked up a small number of times. The rearrangement uses TRBV9 and TRBJ1-1; TRBD1 might be the D (6 bases). The CDR3 totals 13 residues. Per the germline V gene, CDR1 is SGDLS and CDR2 is YYNGEE. Trimming removed 0 bases at V and 8 bases at J, with 11 bases between. The CDR3 DNA reads as TGTGCCAGCAGCGTAGGGATACAGGGAGAAGCTTTCTTT. This codes for CASSVGIQGEAFF.

This clone was counted between two and nine times. This chain's CDR3 is CASRLIGQNYGYTF. CDR3 DNA sequence: TGTGCCAGCAGACTAATCGGACAGAACTATGGCTACACCTTC. This chain connects TRBV27 to TRBJ1-2; weak D call: TRBD1 (6 bases). Trimming cost V 6 bases and J 2 bases, with 13 bases left between them. Germline-derived CDR1 and CDR2 are MNHEY and SMNVEV (reference sequence). The CDR3 totals 14 residues.

This chain links TRBV7-9 with TRBJ2-7, with 12 positions matching TRBD1. Germline V gene data show CDR1 as SEHNR and CDR2 as FQNEAQ (reference sequence). CDR3 length equals 17 residues. V trimming: 4 bases; J trimming: 0 bases; junction bases outside the gene matches: 7. The CDR3 loop is CASSSGTGGLSSYEQYF. CDR3 DNA sequence: TGTGCCAGCAGCTCCGGGACAGGGGGCCTGAGCTCCTACGAGCAGTACTTC. Together with reference TRBV7-9 and TRBJ2-7, the CDR3 gives the full variable domain: DTGVSQNPRHKITKRGQNVTFRCDPISEHNRLYWYRQTLGQGPEFLTYFQNEAQLEKSRLLSDRFSAERPKGSFSTLEIQRTEQGDSAMYLCASSSGTGGLSSYEQYFGPGTRLTVT.

The chain carries TRBV19 and TRBJ2-2; tentatively, D is TRBD1 (6 bases). The CDR3 length is 14 residues. Germline V CDR1 and CDR2: LNHDA, SQIVND (reference sequence). V lost 3 bases and J lost 1, with 6 bases in between. The chain's CDR3 is CASSMDRNTGELFF. In DNA, the CDR3 is TGTGCCAGTAGTATGGACAGGAACACCGGGGAGCTGTTTTTT.

The chain recombines TRBV7-9 with TRBJ2-3; 8 bases match TRBD1. CDR3 length: 15 amino acids. V was pared by 3 bases and J by 5 bases, with 7 bases of the junction left unmatched. Germline CDR1 and CDR2: SEHNR and FQNEAQ (reference sequence). CDR3: CASSLRTGMVDTQYF. The CDR3 nucleotides are TGTGCCAGCAGCTTGAGGACAGGGATGGTAGATACGCAGTATTTT.

The rearrangement links TRBV6-1 to TRBJ2-2, with D perhaps TRBD1 (6 bases). CDR3 length: 15 amino acids. Germline lookup yields CDR1 MNHNS and CDR2 SASEGT. The V gene lost 7 bases and the J gene lost 0 bases, with 12 bases spanning the gap. CDR3 sequence reads: CASTLTGSNTGELFF. The CDR3 DNA reads TGTGCCAGCACCCTCACAGGGTCGAACACCGGGGAGCTGTTTTTT.

V usage is TRBV5-4 and J usage is TRBJ2-3; 7 bases are a match to TRBD2. The CDR3 length is 16 residues. Per the germline V gene, CDR1 is SGHNT and CDR2 is YYREEE (reference sequence). The V and J ends lost 0 bases and 2 bases, in that order; junction bases with no gene match: 6. The CDR3 nucleotides read TGTGCCAGCAGCTTGGGGCCCGGGGGGAACACAGATACGCAGTATTTT. It is translated as CASSLGPGGNTDTQYF.

The rearrangement uses TRBV4-3 and TRBJ1-4; D is ambiguous. V lost 4 bases to trimming and J lost 5 bases, with 8 bases between them. This CDR3 contains 13 residues. Germline V gene sequence: CDR1 LGHNA, CDR2 YSLEER. The CDR3 DNA reads TGCGCCAGCAGCCGGATGGAGAATGAAAAACTGTTTTTT. Amino acids: CASSRMENEKLFF.

This chain links TRBV5-1 with TRBJ2-3; TRBD2 aligns across 10 bases. The germline V gene has CDR1 SGHRS and CDR2 YFSETQ. V was pared by 8 bases and J by 2 bases, with 5 bases of the junction left unmatched. This CDR3 has 14 amino acids. DNA of the CDR3: TGCGCCAGTCGACTAGCGGGTAACACAGATACGCAGTATTTT. It yields the protein CASRLAGNTDTQYF.

There are a few counts of this clone. This chain joins TRBV4-3 and TRBJ2-1, with D perhaps TRBD1 (5 bases). This CDR3 is 15 amino acids long. The V end lost 3 bases, the J end lost 1 base, and 10 bases lay between the germline ends. CDR1 LGHNA and CDR2 YSLEER come from the germline V gene. CDR3 in DNA: TGCGCCAGCAGCCACCTGGCAGGGTCCTACAATGAGCAGTTCTTC. Amino acids: CASSHLAGSYNEQFF.

This chain connects TRBV7-9 to TRBJ2-3; D perhaps matches TRBD2 (6 bases). The V and J ends lost 1 base and 2 bases respectively, with 19 bases between them. The V gene's germline CDR1 is SEHNR and CDR2 FQNEAQ (reference sequence). The CDR3 runs to 18 residues. CDR3 amino acids: CASSLGRDSSRVTDTQYF. The DNA of the CDR3 is TGTGCCAGCAGCTTAGGTAGGGACTCCTCCAGGGTCACAGATACGCAGTATTTT.

CDR3 protein: CASSEGPQSTYEQYF. DNA for the CDR3: TGTGCCAGCAGTGAAGGACCACAGTCCACCTACGAGCAGTACTTC. The chain combines TRBV6-1 with TRBJ2-7; D is uncertain. The CDR3 contains 15 residues. Looked up from germline, CDR1 is MNHNS and CDR2 is SASEGT. Trimming shortened V by 1 base and J by 2 bases, and 12 bases separated the two germline ends.

J is TRBJ1-1 and V is TRBV6-1; TRBD1 might be the D (6 bases). V was trimmed by 5 bases and J by 1 base, leaving 8 bases between them. The germline gives CDR1 MNHNS, CDR2 SASEGT. The CDR3 totals 13 residues. CDR3 coding DNA: TGTGCCAGCAGTCCGACAGGGAACACTGAAGCTTTCTTT. This codes for CASSPTGNTEAFF.

This clone was seen only a few times. The rearrangement joins TRBV29-1 to TRBJ1-1, with D maybe TRBD1 (6 bases). The CDR3 has 13 residues. V dropped 6 bases and J dropped 4 bases, with 15 bases sitting between them. The V gene's germline CDR1 is SQVTM and CDR2 ANQGSEA. CDR3 region: CSVEKQGTTEAFF. The CDR3, as DNA: TGCAGCGTGGAGAAACAGGGAACCACTGAAGCTTTCTTT. The full variable domain, completed using reference TRBV29-1 and TRBJ1-1, is SAVISQKPSRDICQRGTSLTIQCQVDSQVTMMFWYRQQPGQSLTLIATANQGSEATYESGFVIDKFPISRPNLTFSTLTVSNMSPEDSSIYLCSVEKQGTTEAFFGQGTRLTVV.

This chain links TRBV7-9 with TRBJ1-1; D gene ambiguous. Germline V gene data show CDR1 as SEHNR and CDR2 as FQNEAQ (reference sequence). CDR3 length equals 14 residues. V was clipped by 1 base and J by 4 bases, with 10 bases between them. CDR3 in amino acids: CASSLVLVSTEAFF. The CDR3 region has the DNA TGTGCCAGCAGCTTAGTCTTGGTCAGCACTGAAGCTTTCTTT.

The chain recombines TRBV27 with TRBJ2-3, with 9 nucleotides matching TRBD2. Germline CDR1 MNHEY, CDR2 SMNVEV (reference sequence). The J segment lost 1 base and the V segment lost 5 bases, leaving 7 bases of the junction unmatched. There are 16 residues in the CDR3. As DNA, the CDR3 is TGTGCCAGCAGTCAGATAGCGGGAGTAGGCACAGATACGCAGTATTTT. As protein: CASSQIAGVGTDTQYF.

The J gene is TRBJ2-2, the V gene TRBV7-7; the D is unclear. V was cut by 2 bases and J by 4 bases, with 8 bases left in between. This CDR3 comprises 14 residues. From germline, CDR1 is SSHAT and CDR2 FNYEAQ (reference sequence). The CDR3 protein is CASSLRTTTGELFF. The CDR3 DNA sequence: TGTGCCAGCAGCTTACGTACTACCACCGGGGAGCTGTTTTTT.